The 6 T cell receptor beta chains in this list originate from one sample, sequenced in a study of blood T cell repertoires in COVID-19. The table came from immunoSEQ multiplex PCR; TCRdb's copy has only in-frame clones and leaves some out. The profile shows about 42,000 clones, 76% of them singletons. The source material was peripheral blood. The receptors here all came from a man aged 80 or over with acute or convalescent COVID-19.

V and J are TRBV29-1 and TRBJ1-1; 9 bases agree with TRBD1. After removal of 4 bases from V and 2 bases from J, the junction contained 11 bases not matched to a gene. Germline CDR1 SQVTM, CDR2 ANQGSEA. The CDR3 contains 16 residues. CDR3 nucleotide sequence: TGCAGCGTTGCCGGGACAGGGTTATCCGTAAACACTGAAGCTTTCTTT. Residues: CSVAGTGLSVNTEAFF.

This chain joins TRBV4-1 and TRBJ2-2; 9 bases are a match to TRBD1. CDR1 and CDR2 from the germline V gene are MGHRA and YSYEKL. The CDR3 has 17 residues. J lost 6 bases, V lost 4 bases, and 12 bases had no gene match. CDR3 residues: CASSPTPGTGRPGELFF. The CDR3, as DNA: TGCGCCAGCAGCCCCACCCCCGGGACAGGGCGCCCCGGGGAGCTGTTTTTT.

This clone was observed once. This chain's CDR3 is CASSLSQGITEAFF. The DNA of the CDR3 is TGTGCCAGCAGTTTATCACAGGGGATCACTGAAGCTTTCTTT. V and J are TRBV28 and TRBJ1-1; 7 positions agree with TRBD1. The CDR3 is 14 amino acids. Germline CDR1 and CDR2: MDHEN and SYDVKM. Trimming removed 1 base from V and 4 bases from J; junction bases left unmatched: 3.

V gene TRBV4-1 combines with J gene TRBJ2-7; 8 bases map to TRBD1. The CDR3 runs 16 residues. Germline CDR1 reads MGHRA; CDR2 reads YSYEKL. J lost 7 bases, V lost 4 bases, and 15 bases had no gene match. CDR3 nucleotide sequence: TGCGCCAGCAGCCGAAACCCGGGACAGGTGCTTTGGGAGCAGTACTTC. It yields the protein CASSRNPGQVLWEQYF.

The chain recombines TRBV19 with TRBJ1-1; no definite D call. With 7 bases removed from V and 0 bases from J, the gap between germline ends came to 15 bases. The CDR3 contains 15 residues. The germline V gene has CDR1 LNHDA and CDR2 SQIVND (reference sequence). In nucleotides, the CDR3 is TGTGCCAGTATCCCGCGGTTCGGGATGAACACTGAAGCTTTCTTT. Its translation is CASIPRFGMNTEAFF.

The chain carries TRBV5-1 and TRBJ2-7; D might be TRBD1 (6 bases). The CDR3 loop spans 12 amino acids. Deletions cut 2 bases from V and 4 bases from J, with 7 bases between. Germline assignment: CDR1 SGHRS and CDR2 YFSETQ. The CDR3 spells CASSLQGYEQYF. The CDR3 DNA reads as TGCGCCAGCAGCTTACAGGGATACGAGCAGTACTTC.